This T cell receptor (beta chain) was recovered during a study of blood T cell repertoires in COVID-19. Study in general: Collection of acute and convalescent COVID-19 samples took place in the United States, Italy and Spain. Sample material is recorded as cDNA or gDNA derived from T cells, B-cell-depleted T cells, or PBMCs.

Original analysis: Using reference gene primer amplification, nucleated cell counts were estimated. Measured with immunoSEQ multiplex PCR; TCRdb has only the in-frame clones, and not every one. The V and J calls and the clone size are those of that table, but D and trimming were determined from the DNA. This repertoire shows about 7,000 clones, 89% found once; its top ten account for over 9.5%. Sequencing was performed on peripheral blood. The receptor comes from a man aged 65 to 85 with active COVID-19.

The CDR3 nucleotides are TGCGCCAGCAGCGTGAGCGGGGGGGCCGGGGAGCAGTTCTTC. Translating it yields CASSVSGGAGEQFF. The chain has TRBV5-1 and TRBJ2-1; 10 bases match TRBD2. V lost 4 bases, J lost 10 bases, and 8 bases stayed unmatched. Per germline, CDR1 SGHRS and CDR2 YFSETQ. This CDR3 has 14 amino acids.